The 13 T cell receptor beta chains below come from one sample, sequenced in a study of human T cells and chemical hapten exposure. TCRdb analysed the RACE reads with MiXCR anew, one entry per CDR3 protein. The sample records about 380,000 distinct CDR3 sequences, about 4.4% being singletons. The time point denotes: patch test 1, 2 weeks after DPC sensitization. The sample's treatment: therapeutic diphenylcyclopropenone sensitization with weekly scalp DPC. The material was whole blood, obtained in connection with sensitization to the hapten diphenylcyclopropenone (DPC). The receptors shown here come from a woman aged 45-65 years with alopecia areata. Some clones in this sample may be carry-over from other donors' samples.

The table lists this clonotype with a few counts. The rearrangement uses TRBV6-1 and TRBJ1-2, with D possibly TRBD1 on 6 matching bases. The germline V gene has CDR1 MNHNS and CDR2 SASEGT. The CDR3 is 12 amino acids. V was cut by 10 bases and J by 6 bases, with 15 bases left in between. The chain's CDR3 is CANRMDSHGYTF. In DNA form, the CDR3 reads TGTGCCAACCGAATGGACAGCCATGGCTACACCTTC.

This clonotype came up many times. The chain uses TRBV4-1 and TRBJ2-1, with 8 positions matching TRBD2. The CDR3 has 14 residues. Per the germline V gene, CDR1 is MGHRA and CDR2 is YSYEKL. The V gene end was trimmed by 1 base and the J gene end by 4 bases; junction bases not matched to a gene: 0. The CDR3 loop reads CASSQVAGYNEQFF. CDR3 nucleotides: TGCGCCAGCAGCCAAGTAGCGGGGTACAATGAGCAGTTCTTC.

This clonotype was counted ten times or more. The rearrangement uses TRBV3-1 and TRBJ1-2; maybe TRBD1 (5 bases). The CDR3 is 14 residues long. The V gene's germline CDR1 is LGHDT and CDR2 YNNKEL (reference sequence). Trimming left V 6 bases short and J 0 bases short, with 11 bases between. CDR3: CASSPGTTNYGYTF. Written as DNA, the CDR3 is TGTGCCAGCAGTCCCGGGACCACTAACTATGGCTACACCTTC.

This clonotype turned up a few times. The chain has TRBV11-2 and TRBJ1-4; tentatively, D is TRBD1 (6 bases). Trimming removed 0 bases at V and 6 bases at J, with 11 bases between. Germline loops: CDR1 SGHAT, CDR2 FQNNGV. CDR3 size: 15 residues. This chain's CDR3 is CASSLEGAADEKLFF. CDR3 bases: TGTGCCAGCAGCTTAGAGGGGGCGGCTGATGAAAAACTGTTTTTT. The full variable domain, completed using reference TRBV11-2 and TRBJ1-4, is EAGVAQSPRYKIIEKRQSVAFWCNPISGHATLYWYQQILGQGPKLLIQFQNNGVVDDSQLPKDRFSAERLKGVDSTLKIQPAKLEDSAVYLCASSLEGAADEKLFFGSGTQLSVL.

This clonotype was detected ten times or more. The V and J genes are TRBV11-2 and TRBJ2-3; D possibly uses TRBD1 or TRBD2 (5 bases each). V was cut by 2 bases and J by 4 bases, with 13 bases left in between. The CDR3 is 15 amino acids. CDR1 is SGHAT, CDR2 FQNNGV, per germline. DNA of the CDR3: TGTGCCAGCAGCTTATTCGGGGCCTTGGCAGATACGCAGTATTTT. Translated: CASSLFGALADTQYF.

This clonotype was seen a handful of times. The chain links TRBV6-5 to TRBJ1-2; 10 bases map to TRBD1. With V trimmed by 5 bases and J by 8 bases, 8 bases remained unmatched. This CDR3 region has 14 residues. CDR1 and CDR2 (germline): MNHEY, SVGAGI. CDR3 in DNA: TGTGCCAGCAGTGAGGGGACAGGGGAGAGAGGCTACACCTTC. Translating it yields CASSEGTGERGYTF.

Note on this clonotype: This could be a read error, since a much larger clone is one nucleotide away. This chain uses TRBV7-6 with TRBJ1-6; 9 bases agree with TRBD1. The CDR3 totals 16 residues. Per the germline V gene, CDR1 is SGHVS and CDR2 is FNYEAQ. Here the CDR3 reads CASSSVAGQGDPPLPF. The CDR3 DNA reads TGTGCCAGCAGCTCCGTAGCGGGACAGGGAGATCCACCCCTCCCCTTT. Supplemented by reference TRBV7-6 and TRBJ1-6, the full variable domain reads GAGVSQSPRYKVTKRGQDVALRCDPISGHVSLYWYRQALGQGPEFLTYFNYEAQQDKSGLPNDRFSAERPEGSISTLTIQRTEQRDSAMYRCASSSVAGQGDPPLPFGNGTRLTVT.

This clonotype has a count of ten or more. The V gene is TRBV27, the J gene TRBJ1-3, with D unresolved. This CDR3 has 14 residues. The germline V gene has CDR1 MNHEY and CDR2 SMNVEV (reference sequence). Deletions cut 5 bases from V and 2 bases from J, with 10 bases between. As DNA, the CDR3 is TGTGCCAGCAGTCCAGGAACAGCTGGAAACACCATATATTTT. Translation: CASSPGTAGNTIYF.

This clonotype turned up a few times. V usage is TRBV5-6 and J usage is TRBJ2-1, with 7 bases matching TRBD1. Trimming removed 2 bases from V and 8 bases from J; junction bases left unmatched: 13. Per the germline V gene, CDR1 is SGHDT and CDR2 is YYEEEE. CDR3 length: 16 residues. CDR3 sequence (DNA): TGTGCCAGCAGCTTCATTTTGAGGCAGGGGGTCGATGAGCAGTTCTTC. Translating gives CASSFILRQGVDEQFF.

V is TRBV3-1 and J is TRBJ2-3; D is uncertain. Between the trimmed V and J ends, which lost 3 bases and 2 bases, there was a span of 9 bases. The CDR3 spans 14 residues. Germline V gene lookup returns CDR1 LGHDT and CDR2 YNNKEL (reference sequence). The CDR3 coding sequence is TGTGCCAGCAGCCACCCCAAGGCCACAGATACGCAGTATTTT. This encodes CASSHPKATDTQYF.

The CDR3 sequence is CATSREDRGVLTF. Here the CDR3 DNA reads TGTGCCACCAGCAGAGAGGACAGGGGCGTCCTGACTTTC. This chain connects TRBV15 to TRBJ2-6; 9 positions match TRBD1. Germline V gene lookup returns CDR1 LNHNV and CDR2 YYDKDF (reference sequence). V lost 0 bases and J lost 12; bases outside the gene matches: 0. The CDR3 consists of 13 residues.

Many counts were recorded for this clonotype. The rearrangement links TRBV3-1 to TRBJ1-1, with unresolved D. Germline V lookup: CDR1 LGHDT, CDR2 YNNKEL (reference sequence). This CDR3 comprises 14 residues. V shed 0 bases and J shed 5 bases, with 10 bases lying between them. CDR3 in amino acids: CASSQERSRTEAFF. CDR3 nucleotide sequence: TGTGCCAGCAGCCAAGAGAGGTCGAGGACTGAAGCTTTCTTT.

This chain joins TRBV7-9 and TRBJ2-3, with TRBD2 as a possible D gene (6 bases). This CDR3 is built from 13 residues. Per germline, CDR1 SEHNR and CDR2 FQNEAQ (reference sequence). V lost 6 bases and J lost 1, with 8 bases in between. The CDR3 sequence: CASRQRGTDTQYF. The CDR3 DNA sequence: TGTGCCAGCAGGCAGCGGGGCACAGATACGCAGTATTTT.